The 20 T cell receptor beta chains listed next were all sequenced from one sample in a study of T cell repertoires in cytomegalovirus infection. TCRdb recomputed calls from the reads with MiXCR, one row per CDR3 protein. The table includes roughly 230,000 distinct CDR3 sequences, around 6.6% detected once. Sequencing input: PBMCs. Every receptor here comes from a human donor in good health (CMV status not recorded). Some clones in this sample may be carry-over from other donors' samples.

The sample holds many counts of this clonotype. This chain connects TRBV7-2 to TRBJ2-1; 7 bases fit TRBD1. CDR3 length: 15 amino acids. V shed 5 bases and J 1 base; nucleotides not matched to a gene: 5. Germline assignment: CDR1 SGHTA and CDR2 FQGNSA. CDR3 sequence: CASSPRTGSYNEQFF. CDR3 nucleotide sequence: TGTGCCAGCAGCCCCCGGACAGGTTCCTACAATGAGCAGTTCTTC.

This clonotype was recorded many times. This chain uses TRBV12-3 or TRBV12-4 with TRBJ2-5; 7 bases match TRBD2. This CDR3 spans 13 amino acids. V trimming: 8 bases; J trimming: 7 bases; junction bases outside the gene matches: 10. The CDR3 DNA follows: TGTGCCAGCCTCCCCCTGTCGGGGGGGACCCAGTACTTC. Residues: CASLPLSGGTQYF.

CDR3 sequence reads: CASSVLGQLSYNEQFF. The CDR3 region has the DNA TGTGCCAGCAGCGTATTAGGGCAACTATCCTACAATGAGCAGTTCTTC. The chain has TRBV9 and TRBJ2-1, with D unclear. The germline V gene encodes CDR1 SGDLS and CDR2 YYNGEE. V was pared by 1 base and J by 1 base, with 12 bases between. CDR3 length equals 16 residues.

This clonotype occurred many times. The V call is TRBV6-2 or TRBV6-3, the J call TRBJ2-1; weak D call: TRBD1 (6 bases). The germline V gene encodes CDR1 MNHEY and CDR2 SVGEGT. Deletions cut 2 bases from V and 9 bases from J, with 11 bases between. The CDR3 loop spans 13 amino acids. The CDR3 loop reads CASSYNRVFEQFF. CDR3 nucleotide sequence: TGTGCCAGCAGTTACAACAGGGTTTTTGAGCAGTTCTTC.

This clonotype was found many times. The rearrangement joins TRBV14 to TRBJ2-1; D gene uncertain. CDR3 length equals 17 residues. Germline-derived CDR1 and CDR2 are SGHDN and FVKESK. The germline V and J ends were trimmed by 4 bases and 4 bases, with 20 bases remaining between them. CDR3 sequence: CASSPRVGQVVYNEQFF. The CDR3 nucleotides are TGTGCCAGCAGCCCTCGAGTTGGGCAGGTCGTTTACAATGAGCAGTTCTTC.

This clonotype was observed many times. The rearrangement links TRBV10-3 to TRBJ2-5; 8 positions agree with TRBD1. V lost 3 bases, J lost 5 bases, and 2 bases stayed unmatched. Germline CDR1 reads ENHRY; CDR2 reads SYGVKD. The CDR3 has 13 residues. The CDR3 is CAISERQGETQYF. The CDR3 nucleotides are TGTGCCATCAGTGAACGACAGGGGGAGACCCAGTACTTC.

This clonotype was seen ten or more times. The chain uses TRBV5-5 and TRBJ2-3; 7 bases agree with TRBD2. CDR1 and CDR2 (germline): SGHKS, YYEKEE (reference sequence). CDR3 size: 16 residues. V shed 3 bases and J 2 bases; nucleotides not matched to a gene: 9. The CDR3 sequence is CASSSGGNRITDTQYF. CDR3 nucleotide sequence: TGTGCCAGCAGCTCGGGAGGAAACAGAATCACAGATACGCAGTATTTT.

This clonotype was seen at least ten times. The chain carries TRBV7-2 and TRBJ2-7, with unresolved D. The V gene's germline CDR1 is SGHTA and CDR2 FQGNSA. This CDR3 has 15 amino acids. The germline V and J ends were trimmed by 6 bases and 0 bases, with 15 bases remaining between them. The CDR3: CASRAVGGVSYEQYF. The CDR3 DNA is TGTGCCAGCAGGGCCGTGGGCGGAGTCTCCTACGAGCAGTACTTC.

In this sample, this clonotype turned up many times. V usage is TRBV12-3 or TRBV12-4 and J usage is TRBJ1-1, with D possibly being TRBD1 (6 bases). The CDR3 totals 13 residues. V gave up 3 bases and J gave up 9 bases, with 14 bases separating them. The CDR3 coding sequence is TGTGCCAGCAGTTTTCTAGGACAGAGAAAAGCTTTCTTT. It yields the protein CASSFLGQRKAFF.

J is TRBJ1-1 and V is TRBV12-3 or TRBV12-4; D perhaps matches TRBD1 (6 bases). The CDR3 is made up of 14 amino acids. V was pared by 3 bases and J by 1 base, with 9 bases between. The CDR3 loop is CASSLGGWNTEAFF. Written as DNA, the CDR3 is TGTGCCAGCAGTTTGGGGGGCTGGAACACTGAAGCTTTCTTT.

This clonotype was recorded at least ten times. V is TRBV28 and J is TRBJ2-2; 15 bases fit TRBD2. The J segment lost 1 base and the V segment lost 7 bases, leaving 4 bases of the junction unmatched. This CDR3 region has 17 residues. Germline lookup yields CDR1 MDHEN and CDR2 SYDVKM. The CDR3 reads CASKGLAGGLNTGELFF. CDR3 in DNA: TGTGCCAGCAAGGGACTAGCGGGGGGCCTGAACACCGGGGAGCTGTTTTTT. Looking up the rest from reference TRBV28 and TRBJ2-2 gives the full variable domain: DVKVTQSSRYLVKRTGEKVFLECVQDMDHENMFWYRQDPGLGLRLIYFSYDVKMKEKGDIPEGYSVSREKKERFSLILESASTNQTSMYLCASKGLAGGLNTGELFFGEGSRLTVL.

This chain joins TRBV9 and TRBJ1-6, with D possibly TRBD1 on 5 matching bases. The CDR3 spans 15 residues. CDR1 is SGDLS and CDR2 is YYNGEE in the germline V gene. Trimming cost V 3 bases and J 7 bases, with 14 bases left between them. CDR3 in amino acids: CASSARTGLNSPLHF. The CDR3 bases are TGTGCCAGCAGCGCACGAACGGGACTAAATTCACCCCTCCACTTT.

Many counts were recorded for this clonotype. The rearrangement joins TRBV5-1 to TRBJ1-2; 8 nucleotides match TRBD1. In germline, CDR1 is SGHRS, CDR2 YFSETQ. V was clipped by 3 bases and J by 5 bases; unmatched bases: 9. The CDR3 sequence is 15 residues long. This chain's CDR3 is CASSSITGGSYGYTF. The DNA for the CDR3 is TGCGCCAGCAGCTCAATAACAGGGGGATCTTATGGCTACACCTTC.

The sample holds many counts of this clonotype. The V gene is TRBV6-5, the J gene TRBJ2-7, with a weak D call TRBD2 (6 bases). The CDR3 sequence is 12 residues long. V was cut by 4 bases and J by 7 bases, with 11 bases left in between. The germline CDR1 and CDR2 sequences are MNHEY and SVGAGI. CDR3 protein: CASSFLAGEQYF. The CDR3 DNA reads TGTGCCAGCAGTTTTCTTGCGGGGGAGCAGTACTTC.

There are a few counts of this clonotype. The chain is built from TRBV6-2 or TRBV6-3 and TRBJ2-3; 7 bases are shared with TRBD1. V shed 5 bases, J shed 1 base, and the junction held 9 bases outside the gene matches. The CDR3 is 16 amino acids. CDR1 is MNHEY, CDR2 SVGEGT, per germline. The CDR3 region has the DNA TGTGCCAGCAGTACCCTATTGCAGGGGGGCACAGATACGCAGTATTTT. Amino acid sequence: CASSTLLQGGTDTQYF.

The rearrangement links TRBV7-8 to TRBJ2-2; weak D call: TRBD2 (7 bases). From germline, CDR1 is SGHVS and CDR2 FQNEAQ. The CDR3 extends over 15 amino acids. V lost 4 bases and J lost 2, with 11 bases in between. The CDR3 protein is CASSWGGHNTGELFF. The CDR3 region has the DNA TGTGCCAGCAGCTGGGGGGGACACAACACCGGGGAGCTGTTTTTT.

This clonotype was seen at least ten times. This chain uses TRBV28 with TRBJ2-2; no reliable D call. The length of the CDR3 is 13 residues. Between the trimmed V and J ends, which lost 6 bases and 3 bases, there was a span of 8 bases. CDR1 is MDHEN and CDR2 is SYDVKM in the germline V gene. In DNA form, the CDR3 reads TGTGCCAGCAGCCCCTGGGACACCGGGGAGCTGTTTTTT. It translates to CASSPWDTGELFF.

This clonotype was observed at least ten times. This chain uses TRBV12-3 or TRBV12-4 with TRBJ1-2, with 8 nucleotides matching TRBD1. The CDR3 extends over 18 amino acids. Losses at the gene ends were 4 bases for V and 0 bases for J; bases not matched to a gene: 13. Here the CDR3 reads CASSSTGVLPYANYGYTF. The CDR3 nucleotides read TGTGCCAGCAGTTCGACAGGGGTCCTACCATACGCTAACTATGGCTACACCTTC.

This clonotype was detected ten times or more. This chain links TRBV6-2 or TRBV6-3 with TRBJ2-3, with 7 bases lining up with TRBD2. Trimming removed 11 bases from V and 2 bases from J; junction bases left unmatched: 7. The germline gives CDR1 MNHEY, CDR2 SVGEGT. The CDR3 is made up of 13 amino acids. For the CDR3, the DNA is TGTGCCTCCACGCGGGGGTACACAGATACGCAGTATTTT. This encodes CASTRGYTDTQYF.

This clonotype was picked up many times. The CDR3 loop reads CASSFVGGPENEQFF. The CDR3 DNA sequence: TGTGCCAGCAGTTTTGTCGGGGGGCCAGAGAATGAGCAGTTCTTC. The chain recombines TRBV12-3 or TRBV12-4 with TRBJ2-1, with D possibly TRBD2 on 7 matching bases. V gave up 3 bases and J gave up 7 bases, with 16 bases separating them. This CDR3 is 15 amino acids long.